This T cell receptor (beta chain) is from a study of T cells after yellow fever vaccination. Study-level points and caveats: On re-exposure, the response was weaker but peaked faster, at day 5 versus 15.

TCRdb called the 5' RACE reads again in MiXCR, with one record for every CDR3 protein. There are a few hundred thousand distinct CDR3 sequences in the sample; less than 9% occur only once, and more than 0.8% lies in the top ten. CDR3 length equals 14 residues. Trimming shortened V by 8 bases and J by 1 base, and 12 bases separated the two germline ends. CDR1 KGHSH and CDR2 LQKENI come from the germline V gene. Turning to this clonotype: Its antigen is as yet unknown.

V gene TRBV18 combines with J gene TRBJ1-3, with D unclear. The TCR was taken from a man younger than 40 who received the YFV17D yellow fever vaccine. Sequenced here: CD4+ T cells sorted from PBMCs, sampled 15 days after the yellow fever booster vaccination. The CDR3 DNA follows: TGTGCCAGCATCACCCGAGGTTCTGGAAACACCATATATTTT. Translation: CASITRGSGNTIYF.